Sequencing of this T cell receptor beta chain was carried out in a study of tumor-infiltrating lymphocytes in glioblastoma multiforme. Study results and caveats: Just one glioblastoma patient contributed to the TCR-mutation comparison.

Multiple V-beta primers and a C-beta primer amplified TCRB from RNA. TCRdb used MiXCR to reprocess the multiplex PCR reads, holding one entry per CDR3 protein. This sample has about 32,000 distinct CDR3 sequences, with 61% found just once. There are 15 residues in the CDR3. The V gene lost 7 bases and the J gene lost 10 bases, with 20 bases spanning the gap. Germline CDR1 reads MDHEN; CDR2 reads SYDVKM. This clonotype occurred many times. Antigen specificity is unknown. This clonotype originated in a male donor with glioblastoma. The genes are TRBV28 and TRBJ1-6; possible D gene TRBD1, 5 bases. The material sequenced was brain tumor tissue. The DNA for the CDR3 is TGTGCCAGCATTCAGATGGGGGATCTTGGGTCACCCCTCCACTTT. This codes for CASIQMGDLGSPLHF.